This paragraph reports one T cell receptor (beta chain). Its cognate antigen is unknown. Produced via immunoSEQ multiplex PCR; TCRdb's table is partial and in-frame only. The table records roughly 46,000 clones, about 76% of them present only once. CDR3 length equals 15 residues. The V gene lost 2 bases and the J gene lost 1 base, with 9 bases spanning the gap. Germline-derived CDR1 and CDR2 are SNHLY and FYNNEI. Expansion of antigen-specific CD4+ T cells with viral peptide pools was carried out by the ViraFEST assay before sequencing. When more than 9 days of culture had elapsed, CD4+ T cells were isolated. All study participants received two doses of BNT162b2 or mRNA-1273 vaccine. A half-medium replacement with IL-2 medium was carried out on days 3 and 7. The sample belongs to a study of vaccination effects on CD4 cells after COVID-19.

This receptor was taken from a human donor who received a COVID-19 vaccine. Sequencing used CD4+ T cells from PBMCs cultured with HCoV-OC43 spike peptides, obtained after COVID-19 vaccination. Subset denoted: HCoV-OC43 spike overlapping peptide pool stimulation. This sequence joins TRBV2 and TRBJ1-5; D unclear. CDR3 amino acids: CASSEMGLSNQPQHF. DNA for the CDR3: TGTGCCAGCAGTGAAATGGGTTTGAGCAATCAGCCCCAGCATTTT.